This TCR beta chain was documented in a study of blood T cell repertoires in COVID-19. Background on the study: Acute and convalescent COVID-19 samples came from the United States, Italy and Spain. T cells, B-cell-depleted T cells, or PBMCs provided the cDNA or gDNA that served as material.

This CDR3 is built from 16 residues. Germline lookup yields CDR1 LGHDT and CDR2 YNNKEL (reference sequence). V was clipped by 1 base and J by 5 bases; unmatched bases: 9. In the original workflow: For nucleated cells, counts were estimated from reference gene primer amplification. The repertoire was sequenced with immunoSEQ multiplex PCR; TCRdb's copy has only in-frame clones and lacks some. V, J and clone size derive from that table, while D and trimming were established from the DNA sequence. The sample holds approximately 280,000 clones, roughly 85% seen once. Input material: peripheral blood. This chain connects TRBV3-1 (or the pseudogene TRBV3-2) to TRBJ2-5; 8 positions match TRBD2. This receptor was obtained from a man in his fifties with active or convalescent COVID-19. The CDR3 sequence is CASSQGTSTRGETQYF. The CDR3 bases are TGTGCCAGCAGCCAAGGGACTAGCACAAGAGGGGAGACCCAGTACTTC.